This entry lists 28 T cell receptor beta chains sequenced from one sample in a study of tumor-infiltrating lymphocytes in oesophageal squamous cell carcinoma. MiXCR, run by TCRdb on the PCR reads, gives a single entry per CDR3 protein. The top ten clones hold around a quarter of a sample with 20,000 to 25,000 distinct CDR3 sequences, 30% to 40% of them seen once. Sequencing was carried out using esophageal tumor tissue. These receptor sequences come from a male donor with esophageal squamous cell carcinoma.

The table lists this clonotype with many counts. The chain has TRBV6-6 and TRBJ2-3, with D tentatively TRBD1 (6 bases). CDR3 length equals 14 residues. Germline V gene lookup returns CDR1 MNHNY and CDR2 SVGAGI (reference sequence). Between the trimmed V and J ends, which lost 2 bases and 2 bases, there was a span of 8 bases. CDR3 protein: CASSYGGHTDTQYF. In DNA, the CDR3 is TGTGCCAGCAGTTACGGGGGACACACAGATACGCAGTATTTT.

The genes are TRBV12-3 or TRBV12-4 and TRBJ2-5; 7 bases agree with TRBD2. The J call is uncertain, as TRBJ2-7 better fits the DNA end. The CDR3 runs 14 residues. CDR3 sequence (DNA): TGTGCCAGCACCTGGGGGGGGACGACCTACGAGCAGTACTTC. This encodes CASTWGGTTYEQYF.

This clonotype was found a few times. The gene calls are TRBV10-2 and TRBJ2-5; D may be TRBD1 or TRBD2 (7 bases each). The J call could be wrong; TRBJ2-7 is a better fit for the DNA end. The germline gives CDR1 WSHSY, CDR2 SAAADI. The CDR3 is 14 amino acids. The CDR3: CASSPGGGTYEQYF. CDR3 nucleotide sequence: TGCGCCAGCAGCCCAGGGGGGGGGACCTACGAGCAGTACTTC.

This clonotype was detected ten times or more. The V call is TRBV7-3, the J call TRBJ2-5; no clear D. The DNA end is a closer match to TRBJ2-1, so the J assignment may be wrong. The CDR3 contains 13 residues. Germline V gene sequence: CDR1 SGHTA, CDR2 FQGTGA. The CDR3 sequence is CASSSSGLPQQFF. For the CDR3, the DNA is TGTGCCAGCAGTTCCTCTGGCCTACCACAGCAGTTCTTC.

This clonotype was counted a few times. The J gene is TRBJ1-1, the V gene TRBV7-3, with D uncertain. The ends were cut back, 3 bases at V and 6 bases at J, with 17 bases in the middle. Germline V lookup: CDR1 SGHTA, CDR2 FQGTGA. The CDR3 totals 15 residues. The CDR3 sequence is CASSFSFRNEAEAFF. The CDR3 bases are TGTGCCAGCAGCTTCTCTTTCAGAAACGAAGCTGAAGCTTTCTTT. Filled out from reference TRBV7-3 and TRBJ1-1, the complete variable domain reads GAGVSQTPSNKVTEKGKYVELRCDPISGHTALYWYRQSLGQGPEFLIYFQGTGAADDSGLPNDRFFAVRPEGSVSTLKIQRTERGDSAVYLCASSFSFRNEAEAFFGQGTRLTVV.

This clonotype was observed many times. A single base separates this from a much larger clone, so it may be a read error. V gene TRBV24-1 combines with J gene TRBJ2-5; no clear D gene. This CDR3 has 14 residues. Trimming pared 1 base from V and 11 bases from J, leaving 16 bases between. The V gene's germline CDR1 is KGHDR and CDR2 SFDVKD. The CDR3 sequence: CATSDFGPWDEQYF. The CDR3 region has the DNA TGTGCCACCAGTGATTTCGGGCCTTGGGATGAGCAGTACTTC.

This clonotype was observed many times. A much larger clone sits a single nucleotide away, making a read error possible. The genes are TRBV11-2 and TRBJ2-7, with 11 bases aligning to TRBD2. V shed 3 bases, J shed 7 bases, and the junction held 11 bases outside the gene matches. The CDR3 extends over 16 amino acids. Germline V gene lookup returns CDR1 SGHAT and CDR2 FQNNGV. As DNA, the CDR3 is TGTGCCAGCAGCTTTCAGCTAGCGGGGGGAAACAATGAGCAGTACTTC. This gives the protein CASSFQLAGGNNEQYF.

This clonotype was detected only a few times. The rearrangement joins TRBV5-1 to TRBJ2-5, with D hard to call. The better agreement between TRBJ2-1 and the DNA end casts doubt on the J call. Looked up from germline, CDR1 is SGHRS and CDR2 is YFSETQ. The CDR3 length is 14 residues. CDR3 sequence (DNA): TGCGCCAGCAGCTTGGCAGGTAACCTCTACGAGCAGTTCTTC. It encodes CASSLAGNLYEQFF.

Concerning this clonotype itself: Given a much more abundant clone one base away, this may be a read error. The chain is built from TRBV11-3 and TRBJ2-1, with 8 nucleotides matching TRBD2. The DNA matches TRBJ2-7 better at its end, which makes the J call doubtful. Germline CDR1 is SGHNT and CDR2 is YENEEA. The CDR3 is 15 amino acids. The CDR3 loop reads CASSLSGSPYNEQYF. The CDR3 coding sequence is TGTGCCAGCAGCTTAAGCGGGAGCCCTTACAATGAGCAGTACTTC.

The rearrangement joins TRBV10-2 to TRBJ2-3; the D is unclear. Gene TRBJ2-1 matches the end of the DNA better, so the J call may be wrong. Germline V CDR1 and CDR2: WSHSY, SAAADI. This CDR3 has 12 amino acids. This CDR3 reads CASSQTSYEQFF. CDR3 nucleotide sequence: TGCGCCAGCAGTCAGACGTCATACGAGCAGTTCTTC.

There are a few counts of this clonotype. The V gene is TRBV24-1, the J gene TRBJ2-7; D unresolved. The J call may be in error: the DNA end matches TRBJ2-1 better. Germline V gene sequence: CDR1 KGHDR, CDR2 SFDVKD. The CDR3 extends over 13 amino acids. The CDR3 region has the DNA TGTGCCACCAGTGTAAGGGCCGACAATGAGCAGTTCTTC. It translates to CATSVRADNEQFF.

This clonotype was detected once. In nucleotides, the CDR3 is TGTGCCAGCAGCTTTTTTCCCGAATCAGGGGGCTTGGACACAGATACGCAGTATTTT. Its translation: CASSFFPESGGLDTDTQYF. This sequence joins TRBV11-2 and TRBJ2-1; TRBD1 matches 8 bases. The end of the DNA fits TRBJ2-3 better, so the J call may be wrong. CDR3 length: 19 amino acids. Germline lookup yields CDR1 SGHAT and CDR2 FQNNGV.

Remarks on this clonotype: The junction departs from germline at one end; a sequencing error may be responsible. The V and J genes are TRBV7-6 and TRBJ2-7; D not certain. The end of the DNA aligns better with TRBJ2-5, so the J call may be wrong. CDR1 SGHVS and CDR2 FNYEAQ come from the germline V gene. The CDR3 covers 13 residues. CDR3 residues: CASSAAGRETQYF. The DNA of the CDR3 is TGTGCTAGCAGCGCCGCAGGCCGGGAGACCCAGTACTTC.

This clonotype has a count of ten or more. The chain links TRBV11-2 to TRBJ2-7; TRBD2 aligns across 8 bases. Germline V CDR1 and CDR2: SGHAT, FQNNGV. Losses at the gene ends were 6 bases for V and 2 bases for J; bases not matched to a gene: 9. This CDR3 has 15 residues. CDR3 sequence: CASSLLGGEPYEQYF. The DNA of the CDR3 is TGTGCCAGCAGTCTCCTCGGGGGGGAGCCCTACGAGCAGTACTTC.

The CDR3 DNA reads as TGTGCCAGCAGCCTAATACCGGGACAGGCGAATGAGCAGTACTTC. Its translation: CASSLIPGQANEQYF. The gene calls are TRBV7-8 and TRBJ2-5, with TRBD1 identical over 8 bases. The CDR3 sequence is 15 residues long. The germline gives CDR1 SGHVS, CDR2 FQNEAQ. The V gene end was trimmed by 5 bases and the J gene end by 11 bases; junction bases not matched to a gene: 16. The complete variable domain, with remaining parts taken from reference TRBV7-8 and TRBJ2-5, reads GAGVSQSPRYKVAKRGQDVALRCDPISGHVSLFWYQQALGQGPEFLTYFQNEAQLDKSGLPSDRFFAERPEGSVSTLKIQRTQQEDSAVYLCASSLIPGQANEQYFGPGTRLLVL.

This clonotype was counted a single time. One end of the junction is discordant with germline, which a read error may explain. The CDR3 region is CASSHRTDNSPLHF. The CDR3 nucleotides read TGTGCCAGCAGCCATCGGACAGACAATTCACCCCTCCACTTC. The chain couples TRBV7-2 to TRBJ2-1; possibly TRBD1 for D (6 bases). The germline CDR1 and CDR2 sequences are SGHTA and FQGNSA. The CDR3 contains 14 residues.

The chain links TRBV24-1 to TRBJ1-5; D call uncertain. This CDR3 comprises 13 residues. Germline CDR1 and CDR2: KGHDR and SFDVKD. V gave up 3 bases and J gave up 3 bases, with 5 bases separating them. This chain's CDR3 is CATSDQYNQPQHF. CDR3 sequence (DNA): TGTGCCACCAGTGATCAATACAATCAGCCCCAGCATTTT.

In this sample, this clonotype is medium-sized. The chain couples TRBV6-6 to TRBJ2-4, with D possibly matching TRBD1 (5 bases). Germline V gene sequence: CDR1 MNHNY, CDR2 SVGAGI (reference sequence). This CDR3 spans 14 amino acids. Trimming pared 0 bases from V and 8 bases from J, leaving 11 bases between. CDR3 sequence: CASSYSKRGDIQYF. CDR3 bases: TGTGCCAGCAGTTACTCGAAAAGGGGTGACATTCAGTACTTC.

This clonotype counts as medium-sized. This chain uses TRBV7-2 with TRBJ2-5; TRBD2 aligns across 9 bases. CDR3 length: 16 residues. The germline gives CDR1 SGHTA, CDR2 FQGNSA. Trimming at V came to 1 base and at J to 5 bases, leaving 8 bases not matched to a gene. The CDR3 sequence: CASSLGGGGAGETQYF. In nucleotides, the CDR3 is TGTGCCAGCAGCTTAGGTGGCGGGGGGGCGGGGGAGACCCAGTACTTC.

This chain joins TRBV7-6 and TRBJ2-7; 7 nucleotides align to TRBD2. The assigned J gene may be wrong: the sequence end matches TRBJ2-1 better. The CDR3 runs to 13 residues. Germline CDR1 reads SGHVS; CDR2 reads FNYEAQ. The CDR3 bases are TGTGCCAGCAGCTTAGGGACTAGTGGGGAGCAGTTCTTC. Its protein product is CASSLGTSGEQFF.

The genes are TRBV7-2 and TRBJ2-4; 8 positions agree with TRBD2. The J call may be incorrect, as the DNA end agrees better with TRBJ2-1. The CDR3 is 14 amino acids. Germline values: CDR1 SGHTA, CDR2 FQGNSA. The CDR3 region is CASSPFRREVEQFF. CDR3 sequence (DNA): TGTGCCAGCAGCCCCTTTAGGCGGGAGGTGGAGCAGTTCTTC.

This clonotype was observed many times. This sequence joins TRBV7-9 and TRBJ2-3; a possible D gene is TRBD1 (7 bases). The germline CDR1 and CDR2 sequences are SEHNR and FQNEAQ (reference sequence). This CDR3 comprises 15 residues. V was shortened by 4 bases and J by 6 bases, with 17 bases between the two germline ends. CDR3 bases: TGTGCCAGCAGCTGGGGGGACAGCAGAGCCGATACGCAGTATTTT. Its translation: CASSWGDSRADTQYF.

The chain uses TRBV28 and TRBJ2-4; 7 nucleotides align to TRBD1. The J call is doubtful: the DNA matches TRBJ2-5 better. Looked up from germline, CDR1 is MDHEN and CDR2 is SYDVKM. The CDR3 has 14 amino acids. CDR3 coding DNA: TGTGCCAGCAGTAGTTACAGGGGCCAAGAGACCCAGTACTTC. This codes for CASSSYRGQETQYF.

This clonotype ranks as medium-sized. The chain joins TRBV11-3 to TRBJ2-1; D is possibly TRBD1 (7 bases). The CDR3 loop spans 16 amino acids. The germline CDR1 and CDR2 sequences are SGHNT and YENEEA. Trimming took 0 bases from V and 5 from J, leaving 14 bases between them. The CDR3 reads CASSLDQGGLNNEQFF. Written as DNA, the CDR3 is TGTGCCAGCAGCTTAGATCAGGGGGGTTTGAACAATGAGCAGTTCTTC.

The chain has TRBV7-2 and TRBJ2-7; the D gene is possibly TRBD2 (5 bases). The J call could be wrong; TRBJ2-1 is a better fit for the DNA end. From germline, CDR1 is SGHTA and CDR2 FQGNSA. The CDR3 spans 14 residues. CDR3 sequence reads: CASSSPGDYNEQFF. Written as DNA, the CDR3 is TGTGCCAGCAGCTCCCCCGGGGACTACAATGAGCAGTTCTTC.

The chain uses TRBV7-6 and TRBJ2-5; D unresolved. Per germline, CDR1 SGHVS and CDR2 FNYEAQ. V lost 2 bases, J lost 1 base, and 11 bases lay in between. The CDR3 extends over 15 amino acids. CDR3 amino acids: CASSLRASAQETQYF. As DNA, the CDR3 is TGTGCCAGCAGCTTAAGAGCGTCTGCCCAAGAGACCCAGTACTTC. Combining the CDR3 with reference TRBV7-6 and TRBJ2-5 gives the whole variable domain GAGVSQSPRYKVTKRGQDVALRCDPISGHVSLYWYRQALGQGPEFLTYFNYEAQQDKSGLPNDRFSAERPEGSISTLTIQRTEQRDSAMYRCASSLRASAQETQYFGPGTRLLVL.

V gene TRBV11-1 combines with J gene TRBJ2-3; 8 bases fit TRBD1. Germline V lookup: CDR1 SGHAT, CDR2 FQDESV (reference sequence). V gave up 5 bases and J gave up 3 bases; unmatched junction bases: 7. The CDR3 is 15 residues long. CDR3 residues: CASSLQGGETDTQYF. The CDR3 DNA reads as TGTGCCAGCAGCCTACAGGGGGGTGAGACAGATACGCAGTATTTT.

This clonotype was seen many times. The chain couples TRBV11-3 to TRBJ2-1; 15 nucleotides align to TRBD2. The ends lost 5 bases at V and 7 bases at J; junction bases unmatched: 3. Germline V gene data show CDR1 as SGHNT and CDR2 as YENEEA. The CDR3 length is 15 residues. CDR3 loop: CASSQGLAGGNEQFF. In DNA, the CDR3 is TGTGCCAGCAGCCAAGGACTAGCGGGGGGGAATGAGCAGTTCTTC.